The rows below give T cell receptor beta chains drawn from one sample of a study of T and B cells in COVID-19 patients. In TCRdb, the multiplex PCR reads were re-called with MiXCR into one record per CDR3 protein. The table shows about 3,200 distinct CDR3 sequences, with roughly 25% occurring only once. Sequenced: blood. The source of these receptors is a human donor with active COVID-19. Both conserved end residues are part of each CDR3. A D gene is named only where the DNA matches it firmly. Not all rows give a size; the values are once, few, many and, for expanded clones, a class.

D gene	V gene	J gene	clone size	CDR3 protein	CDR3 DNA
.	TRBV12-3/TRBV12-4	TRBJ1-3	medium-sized	CASSLVVRSSGNTIYF	TGTGCCAGCAGTTTAGTTGTCCGGAGCTCTGGAAACACCATATATTTT
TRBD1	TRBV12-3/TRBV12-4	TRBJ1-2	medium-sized	CASSTNTGVGGYTF	TGTGCCAGCAGTACAAACACAGGGGTTGGTGGCTACACCTTC
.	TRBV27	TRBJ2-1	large	CASSPQIEQFF	TGTGCCAGCAGCCCACAAATAGAGCAGTTCTTC
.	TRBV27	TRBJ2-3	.	CASAYDRGGGVSGTDTQYF	TGTGCCAGCGCTTACGACAGAGGGGGGGGGGTTTCGGGCACAGATACGCAGTATTTT
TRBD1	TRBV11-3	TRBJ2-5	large	CASSPQGVETQYF	TGTGCCAGCAGCCCACAGGGGGTAGAGACCCAGTACTTC
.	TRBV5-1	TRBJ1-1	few	CASSSGPNTEAFF	TGCGCCAGCAGCAGCGGGCCGAACACTGAAGCTTTCTTT
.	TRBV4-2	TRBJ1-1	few	CASSPRKGMNTEAFF	TGTGCCAGCAGCCCCAGGAAAGGGATGAACACTGAAGCTTTCTTT
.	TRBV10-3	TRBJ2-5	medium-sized	CAIAEPQETQYF	TGTGCCATCGCGGAGCCCCAAGAGACCCAGTACTTC
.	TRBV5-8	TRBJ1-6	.	CASSLSGVASPLHF	TGTGCCAGCAGCTTGTCAGGGGTGGCTTCACCCCTCCACTTT
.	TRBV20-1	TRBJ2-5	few	CSALQGPQETQYF	TGCAGTGCTTTACAGGGCCCCCAAGAGACCCAGTACTTC
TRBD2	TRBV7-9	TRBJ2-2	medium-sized	CASSLIAGTGELFF	TGTGCCAGCAGCTTAATAGCGGGCACCGGGGAGCTGTTTTTT
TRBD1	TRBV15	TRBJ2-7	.	CATSRDPTGQGASEQYF	TGTGCCACCAGCAGAGATCCCACAGGACAGGGGGCTAGTGAGCAGTACTTC
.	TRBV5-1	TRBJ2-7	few	CASSSGQPSYEQYF	TGCGCCAGCAGCTCTGGACAGCCCTCCTACGAGCAGTACTTC
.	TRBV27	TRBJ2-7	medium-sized	CASSRRTGVYEQYF	TGTGCCAGCAGCCGCCGGACTGGAGTCTACGAGCAGTACTTC
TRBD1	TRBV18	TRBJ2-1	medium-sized	CASSPPRGQSYNEQFF	TGTGCCAGCTCCCCTCCACGGGGACAGTCCTACAATGAGCAGTTCTTC
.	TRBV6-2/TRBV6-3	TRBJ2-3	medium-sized	CATGPSAFNTDTQYF	TGTGCCACCGGCCCTAGCGCTTTCAACACAGATACGCAGTATTTT
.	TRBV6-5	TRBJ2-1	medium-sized	CASSPPTSYNEQFF	TGTGCCAGCAGTCCCCCGACAAGCTACAATGAGCAGTTCTTC
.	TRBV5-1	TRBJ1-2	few	CASSFGREGGYTF	TGCGCCAGCAGCTTCGGCAGGGAGGGCGGCTACACCTTC
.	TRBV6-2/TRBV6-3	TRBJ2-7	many	CASSYGRRYSYEQYF	TGTGCCAGCAGTTACGGCAGGAGATACTCCTACGAGCAGTACTTC
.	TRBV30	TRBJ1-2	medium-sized	CAWSVGSTGRAGYTF	TGTGCCTGGAGTGTAGGGTCGACAGGACGAGCTGGCTACACCTTC
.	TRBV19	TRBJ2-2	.	CTSAPGPNTGELFF	TGTACATCTGCCCCGGGCCCGAACACCGGGGAGCTGTTTTTT
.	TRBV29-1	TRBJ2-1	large	CSAQGGTASSYNEQFF	TGCAGCGCGCAAGGGGGGACAGCGAGCTCCTACAATGAGCAGTTCTTC
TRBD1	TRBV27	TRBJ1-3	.	CASSFQGADTIYF	TGTGCCAGCAGTTTTCAGGGGGCAGACACCATATATTTT
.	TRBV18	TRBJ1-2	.	CASSPPQEAVYGYTF	TGTGCCAGCTCACCCCCCCAGGAGGCCGTCTATGGCTACACCTTC
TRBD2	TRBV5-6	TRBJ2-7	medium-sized	CASTPPGTSGVGEQYF	TGTGCCAGCACCCCACCGGGGACTAGCGGCGTAGGCGAGCAGTACTTC
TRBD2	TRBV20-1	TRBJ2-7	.	CSASGGAYYEQYF	TGCAGTGCTAGCGGGGGGGCTTACTACGAGCAGTACTTC
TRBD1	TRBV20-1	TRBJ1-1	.	CSARGPSGEAFF	TGCAGTGCCAGGGGGCCGTCGGGGGAAGCTTTCTTT
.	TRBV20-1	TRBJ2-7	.	CSANRPGQGFSYEQYF	TGCAGTGCGAACCGACCGGGACAAGGTTTCTCCTACGAGCAGTACTTC
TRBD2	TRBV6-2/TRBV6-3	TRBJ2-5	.	CASSRTSGGAPETQYF	TGTGCCAGCAGCCGTACTAGCGGGGGGGCCCCAGAGACCCAGTACTTC
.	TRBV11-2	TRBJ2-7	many	CASSLDLGPGEQYF	TGTGCCAGCAGCTTAGATCTGGGGCCGGGGGAGCAGTACTTC
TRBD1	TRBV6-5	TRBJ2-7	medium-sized	CASTPRRTGDYEQYF	TGTGCCAGCACCCCCCGCAGAACAGGGGACTACGAGCAGTACTTC
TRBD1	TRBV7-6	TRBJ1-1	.	CASSLTGAPNTEAFF	TGTGCCAGCAGCCTGACAGGGGCGCCGAACACTGAAGCTTTCTTT
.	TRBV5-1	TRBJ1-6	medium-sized	CASSFTKQNSPLHF	TGCGCCAGCAGCTTTACCAAGCAAAATTCACCCCTCCACTTT
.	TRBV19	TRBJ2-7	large	CASSRTASYEQYF	TGTGCCAGTAGCCGGACAGCTTCCTACGAGCAGTACTTC